One T cell receptor (beta chain) is described in this entry. A much larger clone lies a single base off, so this may be a read error. The record originates from a study of molecular identifiers for immune sequencing clone quantification. Study as a whole: Replicates involved a five-way split of RNA from roughly 21,000 or 96,000 naive CD8 cells, with sequencing of four.

TCRdb recomputed calls from the PCR reads with MiXCR, one row per CDR3 protein. Among about 640,000 distinct CDR3 sequences, less than 20% were seen once, and the ten largest hold roughly 0.85%. The length of the CDR3 is 14 residues. From germline, CDR1 is MNHEY and CDR2 SVGAGI. Trimming cost V 6 bases and J 2 bases, with 14 bases left between them. The TCR originated in a human donor in good health. Some libraries in this study had Jurkat cell RNA spiked in. The chain joins TRBV6-5 to TRBJ2-7; D is perhaps TRBD1 (6 bases). Specimen: naive CD8+ T cells from blood, with Jurkat cell RNA spiked in. Described subset: FACS-sorted CD8+CD4-CCR7+CD45RA+ naive T cells. The DNA for the CDR3 is TGTGCCAGCAGGTACGCAGGGGATCCCTACGAGCAGTACTTC. This codes for CASRYAGDPYEQYF.